This TCR beta chain was identified in a study of CD8 T cells in Susac syndrome (dated by TCRdb to between 2018 and 2020). Describing the broader study: Among the Susac syndrome patients who were sequenced, clinically active disease was present in about six and clinical remission was observed in about eight. At the time of blood withdrawal, Susac syndrome patients were either therapy-naive, taking corticosteroids (with some also receiving IVIg), or on IVIg alone. Whether CD8+ T cell activation and differentiation in Susac syndrome was antigen driven was tested using repertoire sequencing. CD8+ T cell repertoire clonality was compared between eleven to twelve healthy donors, about 14 Susac syndrome patients and around 15 multiple sclerosis patients.

RNA was extracted using the RNeasy kit, and roughly 0.5 to 1 ug of the RNA was reverse transcribed with random hexamers. The immunoSEQ multiplex PCR assay, which covers 54 Vbeta and 13 Jbeta segments, was used to amplify TCR beta CDR3 regions. To correct PCR amplification bias, a synthetic template baseline was used for both primer optimization and computational correction. As for the original processing: Reads were assigned to V, D and J genes according to IMGT and analyzed in immunoSEQ Analyzer, with only productive sequences retained. Clonality was calculated as one minus the Shannon entropy normalized by log2 of the number of productive unique sequences. For each patient and control, public and private clones were evaluated among the 100 most prevalent clones. Clones were defined as Susac-specific when absent from the healthy and MS cohorts, from 1,000 to 1,100 published viral clones and from other ImmuneACCESS disease sequences. Using fastp trimming at Q25 and MiXCR clonotype assembly, TCRdb reanalyzed the public sequencing data and kept in-frame beta chains. Every entry covers one CDR3 protein and lists the most common genes and DNA from its rows. The V and J calls shown here were made by TCRdb, not taken from the authors' results. This sample has about 110,000 distinct CDR3 sequences in its table, and approximately 94% of those were observed once. Around 0.38% of the sample goes to the ten largest clones.

Comments on this clonotype: There is no known antigen for this receptor. It has no much larger one-base neighbor in the sample; base qualities were not kept.

Trimmed from V: 8 bases; trimmed from J: 4 bases; junction bases lacking a gene match: 4. The CDR3 holds 14 amino acids from the cysteine to the phenylalanine. Only the CDR3 region is kept as DNA, spanning 42 bases read in frame from base 1. From the germline V gene, CDR1 is ENHRY and CDR2 is SYGVKD. Peripheral blood CD8+ and CD4+ T cells from healthy donors, Susac syndrome patients and multiple sclerosis patients were profiled by high-throughput TCR beta sequencing. The Susac syndrome patients fulfilled recently defined diagnostic criteria for definite or probable disease. CD8+ TEMRA cells were enriched by FACS, while bulk CD8+ and CD4+ T cells were purified by magnetic negative isolation. Blood was drawn into EDTA tubes, processed within 24 hours, and PBMCs were isolated by density gradient centrifugation. PBMCs destined for TCR sequencing were cryopreserved in liquid nitrogen and later thawed in a 37 °C water bath. The sorted or isolated CD4+, CD8+ and CD8+ TEMRA cells reached a purity of at least 90%.

Paper-wide results and their limitations: Looking at Susac-specific public clones, the researchers identified 15 to 20 in the total CD8+ repertoire and about 5 in the CD8+ TEMRA repertoire. The study acknowledged that relatively few individuals were included in the TCR sequencing and HLA analysis. Clonal expansion was seen in Susac syndrome CD8+ repertoires, peaking in CD8+ TEMRA cells and being greater in clinically active patients than in remitting ones.

The sequenced material came from CD8+ T cells from PBMCs. This TCR derives from a human donor with Susac syndrome. The rearranged segments are TRBV10-3 and TRBJ2-2, with 10 bases in between that match TRBD1. The bases read TGTGCCATCGAGGGGACAGGGGCCACCGGGGAGCTGTTTTTT. Translated, this is CAIEGTGATGELFF.